Each of the 4 T cell receptor beta chains below was sequenced from the same sample in a study of identifying expanded T cells in peripheral blood (dated by TCRdb to between 2018 and 2021). The library was produced with the immunoSEQ multiplex PCR assay. TCRdb's version of the immuneACCESS table is confined to in-frame rearrangements and falls short of the full clone set. An unresolved V gene accounts for under half of the shortfall where checked; the remainder is of unknown origin. Here the sample has 58,000 or so clones; about 80% occur a single time. The leading ten clones occupy about 18% of the sample. Sequenced: blood. The source is a person between 18 and 75 years old in good health.

In nucleotides, the CDR3 is TGTGCCAGCAGCTTAGGGCTAGCCTTAGGAGAGCAGTTCTTC. It encodes CASSLGLALGEQFF. The chain carries TRBV7-2 and TRBJ2-1; a weak D match, TRBD2 (5 bases). Germline V CDR1 and CDR2: SGHTA, FQGNSA. The V gene lost 1 base and the J gene lost 10 bases, with 14 bases spanning the gap. This CDR3 is built from 14 residues.

Of note for this clone: This sample includes further DNA sequences coding for the same CDR3. V and J are TRBV27 and TRBJ1-2, with 7 nucleotides matching TRBD1. This CDR3 spans 13 amino acids. V lost 3 bases, J lost 2 bases, and 0 bases stayed unmatched. The V gene's germline CDR1 is MNHEY and CDR2 SMNVEV (reference sequence). The CDR3 is CASSLDRNYGYTF. In DNA, the CDR3 is TGTGCCAGCAGTTTGGACAGGAACTATGGCTACACCTTC.

The V call is TRBV10-1, the J call TRBJ1-2; 7 bases line up with TRBD1. Trimming cost V 1 base and J 8 bases; bases outside gene matches: 4. The CDR3 has 13 residues. Germline lookup yields CDR1 WNHNN and CDR2 SYGVQD (reference sequence). The CDR3 loop reads CASSELDREGYTF. The CDR3 DNA reads as TGCGCCAGCAGTGAGTTAGACAGGGAAGGCTACACCTTC.

The V and J genes are TRBV19 and TRBJ2-7; 8 bases fit TRBD1. Germline assignment: CDR1 LNHDA and CDR2 SQIVND (reference sequence). Germline trimming cut 9 bases from V and 6 bases from J; bases unmatched to any gene: 13. The CDR3 runs to 14 residues. In nucleotides, the CDR3 is TGTGCCAGCGGGGAACAGGGGGTAGCTGGCGAGCAGTACTTC. Translating it yields CASGEQGVAGEQYF.